This T cell receptor beta chain was recorded in a study of human T cells and chemical hapten exposure. Study at large: Epicutaneous patch tests delivered 0.01% DPC to the upper back, with evaluation at 6 days.

This clonotype was detected only a few times. Its cognate antigen is unknown. Time point denoted: patch test 1, 2 weeks after DPC sensitization. Described treatment: therapeutic diphenylcyclopropenone sensitization with weekly scalp DPC. TCRdb used MiXCR to reprocess the RACE reads, holding one entry per CDR3 protein. The sample yields roughly 100,000 distinct CDR3 sequences, about 10% seen once. Study observations and caveats: Versus controls, expanded TCRs had significantly more large CDR3 similarity clusters.

V was pared by 3 bases and J by 1 base, with 7 bases between. There are 14 residues in the CDR3. This specimen was whole blood, taken in connection with sensitization to the hapten diphenylcyclopropenone (DPC). The receptor's source is a woman aged 35 to 49 with alopecia areata. Some clones in this sample may be carry-over from other donors' samples. The chain joins TRBV12-3 or TRBV12-4 to TRBJ1-5; D not certain. For the CDR3, the DNA is TGTGCCAGCAGTTTGTCTTCGAGCAATCAGCCCCAGCATTTT. This encodes CASSLSSSNQPQHF.